The next 32 T cell receptor beta chains were all read from a single sample in a study of HIV-infected patients and healthy controls. All unsorted peripheral T cells were captured because whole blood was used without fractionation. Reverse transcription used around 540 ng RNA and constant-region primers for alpha and beta. Each of the alpha and beta chains got its own library through chain-specific third strand synthesis with indices. TCRdb independently ran MiXCR on the 5' RACE reads; one entry per CDR3 protein. The table records under 20,000 distinct CDR3 sequences, 8% to 10% of them present only once. The specimen sequenced was blood. These receptors were collected from an adult in good health.

By share of the sample, this clonotype is medium-sized (0.01 to 0.1%). The chain is built from TRBV7-9 and TRBJ2-5, with no clear D. Trimming shortened V by 1 base and J by 2 bases, and 2 bases separated the two germline ends. The V gene's germline CDR1 is SEHNR and CDR2 FQNEAQ (reference sequence). The CDR3 sequence is 12 residues long. The CDR3 sequence: CASSLVQETQYF. As DNA, the CDR3 is TGTGCCAGCAGCTTAGTTCAAGAGACCCAGTACTTC.

This clonotype is medium-sized by share. V gene TRBV3-1 combines with J gene TRBJ2-4; TRBD1 matches at 7 bases. The trim removed 2 bases at V and 14 bases at J, leaving 9 bases unmatched. The germline V gene has CDR1 LGHDT and CDR2 YNNKEL (reference sequence). The CDR3 extends over 13 amino acids. The CDR3 sequence is CASSQRDRVWKYF. In DNA, the CDR3 is TGTGCCAGCAGCCAAAGAGACAGGGTTTGGAAGTACTTC.

This chain joins TRBV20-1 and TRBJ2-5, with a possible D match to TRBD1 (6 bases). CDR1 DFQATT and CDR2 SNEGSKA come from the germline V gene (reference sequence). Trimming shortened V by 7 bases and J by 2 bases, and 17 bases separated the two germline ends. The CDR3 contains 14 residues. The CDR3 protein is CSGHGQLLQETQYF. As DNA, the CDR3 is TGCAGTGGTCATGGACAGTTATTGCAAGAGACCCAGTACTTC.

This clonotype was detected ten times or more. The chain combines TRBV6-1 with TRBJ2-1; D could derive from TRBD1 or TRBD2 (5 bases each). With 3 bases removed from V and 0 bases from J, the gap between germline ends came to 6 bases. The CDR3 extends over 14 amino acids. Germline CDR1 and CDR2: MNHNS and SASEGT. The CDR3 bases are TGTGCCAGCAGTGAGGGGGTCTCCTACAATGAGCAGTTCTTC. Its translation: CASSEGVSYNEQFF.

This clonotype has just a few counts. The J gene is TRBJ2-5, the V gene TRBV28; TRBD1 agrees at 9 bases. The J segment lost 4 bases and the V segment lost 8 bases, leaving 8 bases of the junction unmatched. The V gene's germline CDR1 is MDHEN and CDR2 SYDVKM. CDR3 length: 14 residues. The CDR3 nucleotides are TGTGCCAGCGGGACTGCGACAGGGGGAGAGACCCAGTACTTC. Its protein is CASGTATGGETQYF.

This clonotype is medium-sized in the sample. The chain has TRBV14 and TRBJ2-3; no definite D call. Germline V CDR1 and CDR2: SGHDN, FVKESK. The CDR3 totals 13 residues. V was shortened by 4 bases and J by 5 bases, with 10 bases between the two germline ends. DNA of the CDR3: TGTGCCAGCAGCCCACACGGGCTAGATACGCAGTATTTT. Translation gives CASSPHGLDTQYF.

In this sample, this clonotype turned up a few times. Written as DNA, the CDR3 is TGTGCCAGCACCCGAGGGGCAGGGTTTCTCTACAATGAGCAGTTCTTC. This codes for CASTRGAGFLYNEQFF. The rearrangement links TRBV12-3 or TRBV12-4 to TRBJ2-1, with D perhaps matching TRBD1 or TRBD2 (5 bases each). Trimming took off 7 bases at V and 3 bases at J, with 19 bases between the two ends. The CDR3 spans 16 residues.

Only a few counts were recorded for this clonotype. The V gene is TRBV10-3, the J gene TRBJ2-3; D gene unclear. CDR1 is ENHRY, CDR2 SYGVKD, per germline. The CDR3 has 11 amino acids. V was shortened by 5 bases and J by 5 bases, with 5 bases between the two germline ends. The CDR3 loop is CAISSLDTQYF. For the CDR3, the DNA is TGTGCCATCAGTAGCTTAGATACGCAGTATTTT.

V is TRBV28 and J is TRBJ1-5; 9 bases fit TRBD1. The germline CDR1 and CDR2 sequences are MDHEN and SYDVKM. The junction had 7 bases not matched to a gene; V was cut back by 5 bases and J by 5 bases. This CDR3 spans 15 amino acids. The CDR3 loop is CASSIRDRADQPQHF. CDR3 DNA: TGTGCCAGCAGTATCCGGGACAGGGCCGATCAGCCCCAGCATTTT.

The genes are TRBV2 and TRBJ2-3; 7 positions match TRBD1. Germline V gives CDR1 SNHLY, CDR2 FYNNEI. The CDR3 covers 15 residues. J gave up 2 bases and V 4 bases, and 6 bases lay outside the gene matches. For the CDR3, the DNA is TGTGCCAGCAGTGTTTTGGGGACAGACACAGATACGCAGTATTTT. Amino acid sequence: CASSVLGTDTDTQYF.

This clonotype was found many times. V usage is TRBV7-7 and J usage is TRBJ2-2, with 12 bases fitting TRBD2. The CDR3 spans 17 residues. CDR1 and CDR2 (germline): SSHAT, FNYEAQ (reference sequence). Trimming at V came to 4 bases and at J to 5 bases, leaving 8 bases not matched to a gene. The CDR3 DNA reads TGTGCCAGCAGCTCTTCCGGGACTAGCGGGCAGACCGGGGAGCTGTTTTTT. This encodes CASSSSGTSGQTGELFF.

The CDR3 protein is CASSFRSGRPYNEQFF. The CDR3 DNA reads TGCGCCAGCAGCTTCCGTAGCGGGAGGCCCTACAATGAGCAGTTCTTC. The chain combines TRBV5-1 with TRBJ2-1, with TRBD2 matching over 10 bases. V was clipped by 2 bases and J by 2 bases; unmatched bases: 4. The CDR3 is 16 amino acids. The V gene's germline CDR1 is SGHRS and CDR2 YFSETQ.

Many counts were recorded for this clonotype. The chain links TRBV5-4 to TRBJ2-5; 11 bases are a match to TRBD2. This CDR3 is 15 amino acids long. V was clipped by 2 bases and J by 2 bases; unmatched bases: 2. Germline values: CDR1 SGHNT, CDR2 YYREEE (reference sequence). This chain's CDR3 is CASSLPSGRQETQYF. In DNA form, the CDR3 reads TGTGCCAGCAGCTTACCTAGCGGGAGGCAAGAGACCCAGTACTTC.

The V call is TRBV6-5, the J call TRBJ2-3; possible D gene TRBD1, 6 bases. The CDR3 is 15 residues long. The germline V gene encodes CDR1 MNHEY and CDR2 SVGAGI. Trimming took 2 bases from V and 3 from J, leaving 12 bases between them. The CDR3 loop is CASSYAGTLTDTQYF. CDR3 coding DNA: TGTGCCAGCAGTTACGCCGGGACACTGACAGATACGCAGTATTTT.

This clonotype has a count of ten or more. The V gene is TRBV4-2, the J gene TRBJ2-1; 11 bases match TRBD1. Germline CDR1 and CDR2: LGHNA and YNFKEQ. The CDR3 runs to 16 residues. V lost 0 bases, J lost 6 bases, and 4 bases stayed unmatched. CDR3: CASSQDPGTGGNEQFF. CDR3 DNA: TGTGCCAGCAGCCAAGATCCCGGGACAGGGGGCAATGAGCAGTTCTTC.

The chain carries TRBV10-3 and TRBJ2-5, with 9 bases aligning to TRBD1. The V gene's germline CDR1 is ENHRY and CDR2 SYGVKD. With 3 bases clipped from V and 9 bases from J, the junction kept 5 bases outside the gene matches. This CDR3 has 13 residues. The CDR3 region is CAISDPDRGAQYF. The CDR3 DNA reads as TGTGCCATCAGTGATCCAGACAGGGGGGCCCAGTACTTC.

This clonotype ranks as medium-sized (0.01 to 0.1%). J is TRBJ2-7 and V is TRBV20-1; the D is unclear. Per germline, CDR1 DFQATT and CDR2 SNEGSKA (reference sequence). This CDR3 is built from 11 residues. Trimming pared 6 bases from V and 6 bases from J, leaving 12 bases between. CDR3 sequence reads: CSAETLPEQYF. CDR3 DNA: TGCAGTGCAGAGACCCTCCCCGAGCAGTACTTC.

This clonotype was counted ten times or more. The rearrangement links TRBV4-2 to TRBJ1-4, with D possibly being TRBD1 (5 bases). This CDR3 is built from 12 residues. CDR1 and CDR2 from the germline V gene are LGHNA and YNFKEQ. V was pared by 6 bases and J by 13 bases, with 15 bases between. In DNA form, the CDR3 reads TGTGCCAGCAGGCCGGGACGTGAACGACTGTTTTTT. Protein product: CASRPGRERLFF.

The rearrangement uses TRBV11-1 and TRBJ2-3, with D tentatively TRBD2 (6 bases). Deletions cut 3 bases from V and 8 bases from J, with 15 bases between. The CDR3 runs 14 residues. Per the germline V gene, CDR1 is SGHAT and CDR2 is FQDESV (reference sequence). CDR3 nucleotide sequence: TGTGCCAGCAGCTTTTCGCGGGGTAGCGTTACGCAGTATTTT. As protein: CASSFSRGSVTQYF. Full variable domain (outside the CDR3, taken from reference TRBV11-1 and TRBJ2-3): EAEVAQSPRYKITEKSQAVAFWCDPISGHATLYWYRQILGQGPELLVQFQDESVVDDSQLPKDRFSAERLKGVDSTLKIQPAELGDSAMYLCASSFSRGSVTQYFGPGTRLTVL.

This clonotype was observed a handful of times. The V gene is TRBV12-3 or TRBV12-4, the J gene TRBJ1-1, with TRBD1 identical over 8 bases. After removal of 8 bases from V and 10 bases from J, the junction contained 9 bases not matched to a gene. The CDR3 extends over 12 amino acids. CDR3: CASGLLTGAAFF. CDR3 DNA: TGTGCCAGCGGATTACTGACAGGGGCAGCTTTCTTT.

In this sample, this clonotype is medium-sized. The chain recombines TRBV24-1 with TRBJ2-2, with D possibly being TRBD1 or TRBD2 (5 bases each). CDR1 and CDR2 from the germline V gene are KGHDR and SFDVKD. The V end lost 3 bases, the J end lost 9 bases, and 16 bases lay between the germline ends. This CDR3 has 15 residues. The DNA of the CDR3 is TGTGCCACCAGTGATCTTCACAGCGGACAAAGGGAGCTGTTTTTT. This codes for CATSDLHSGQRELFF.

The chain uses TRBV28 and TRBJ2-7; TRBD2 matches 11 bases. V lost 5 bases to trimming and J lost 3 bases; unmatched junction nucleotides: 3. Germline V gene sequence: CDR1 MDHEN, CDR2 SYDVKM. The CDR3 contains 14 residues. DNA for the CDR3: TGTGCCAGCAGTATCGGGACTAGCGGCTACGAGCAGTACTTC. Its protein is CASSIGTSGYEQYF.

This clonotype has only a few counts. The CDR3 nucleotides are TGTGCCAGCAGCTTCCTAGACCAAGAGACCCAGTACTTC. It translates to CASSFLDQETQYF. The genes are TRBV7-9 and TRBJ2-5; D is unresolved. Germline V gives CDR1 SEHNR, CDR2 FQNEAQ (reference sequence). The CDR3 has 13 amino acids. Trimming left V 3 bases short and J 0 bases short, with 5 bases between.

In its sample, this clonotype was seen many times. The gene calls are TRBV7-8 and TRBJ2-3; D is unclear. CDR1 SGHVS and CDR2 FQNEAQ come from the germline V gene. CDR3 length: 15 amino acids. V lost 0 bases and J 2 bases, leaving 9 bases between the germline ends. The CDR3 region has the DNA TGTGCCAGCAGCTTAGCCCTAGTCCTCACAGATACGCAGTATTTT. Translation gives CASSLALVLTDTQYF.

The gene calls are TRBV5-1 and TRBJ1-1; TRBD1 is a possible D gene (5 bases). V lost 0 bases to trimming and J lost 1 base, with 10 bases between them. Germline V CDR1 and CDR2: SGHRS, YFSETQ. This CDR3 is 15 amino acids long. CDR3 bases: TGCGCCAGCAGCTTGGTAGGGGCAACGAACACTGAAGCTTTCTTT. It is translated as CASSLVGATNTEAFF.

The rearrangement joins TRBV11-1 to TRBJ1-1, with 8 bases fitting TRBD1. CDR1 is SGHAT and CDR2 is FQDESV in the germline V gene (reference sequence). This CDR3 comprises 14 residues. The V gene end was trimmed by 7 bases and the J gene end by 4 bases; junction bases not matched to a gene: 8. CDR3 DNA: TGTGCCAGCACCGAACAGGGGGGACGCACTGAAGCTTTCTTT. It yields the protein CASTEQGGRTEAFF.

This clonotype was recorded many times. CDR3 DNA: TGCGCCAGCAGCCCGACACGAGGGACAGTATACAACTATGGCTACACCTTC. Protein product: CASSPTRGTVYNYGYTF. This chain links TRBV4-1 with TRBJ1-2, with TRBD1 matching 7 bases. Germline CDR1 reads MGHRA; CDR2 reads YSYEKL. CDR3 size: 17 residues. V was clipped by 4 bases and J by 2 bases; unmatched bases: 13.

This clonotype was detected many times. The CDR3 DNA reads as TGTGCCAGCTCTCCCGGCCGGGGGGCTCCAGATACGCAGTATTTT. It is translated as CASSPGRGAPDTQYF. The V and J genes are TRBV2 and TRBJ2-3, with a weak D call TRBD2 (7 bases). V shed 8 bases and J shed 4 bases, with 19 bases lying between them. The germline gives CDR1 SNHLY, CDR2 FYNNEI. This CDR3 has 15 amino acids.

In its sample, this clonotype is medium-sized. The gene calls are TRBV4-2 and TRBJ2-5, with D maybe TRBD2 (6 bases). V gave up 4 bases and J gave up 1 base, with 13 bases separating them. The CDR3 extends over 15 amino acids. Germline V CDR1 and CDR2: LGHNA, YNFKEQ. CDR3 DNA: TGTGCCAGCAGCCCAACTCTAGCGACCCAAGAGACCCAGTACTTC. Translating gives CASSPTLATQETQYF.

In this sample, this clonotype turned up many times. The rearrangement uses TRBV7-2 and TRBJ1-1, with a possible D match to TRBD1 (5 bases). This CDR3 has 14 residues. Trimming took off 5 bases at V and 4 bases at J, with 14 bases between the two ends. Germline lookup yields CDR1 SGHTA and CDR2 FQGNSA. The CDR3 region is CASSPHRILTEAFF. CDR3 sequence (DNA): TGTGCCAGCAGCCCCCACAGGATACTCACTGAAGCTTTCTTT.

This clonotype occurred many times. The J gene is TRBJ2-7, the V gene TRBV21-1; the listed D gene, TRBD1, was not tested against the DNA. TRBV21-1 constitutes a pseudogene. The CDR3 totals 15 residues. CDR3 bases: TGTGCCAGCAGCAGACGCGGGACAGGACCCTACGAGCAGTACTTC. It encodes CASSRRGTGPYEQYF.

This clonotype was counted once. V gene TRBV20-1 combines with J gene TRBJ2-1; D gene unclear. V was cut by 7 bases and J by 6 bases, with 10 bases left in between. The CDR3 spans 11 residues. Per the germline V gene, CDR1 is DFQATT and CDR2 is SNEGSKA (reference sequence). The CDR3 DNA reads as TGCAGTGGCCGGCCGTTCAATGAGCAGTTCTTC. It is translated as CSGRPFNEQFF.